A selection of T cell receptor beta chains follows, all from one sample in a study of patients and donors after allogeneic stem cell transplantation. TCRdb processed the RT-PCR reads anew with MiXCR; each CDR3 protein has one entry. Of 70,000 to 100,000 distinct CDR3 sequences listed, 4.5% to 5% are singletons. The sequenced sample consisted of blood, either unsorted or a sorted T cell fraction (not recorded which). Every receptor here comes from a human donor who was either an allogeneic HSCT recipient or a stem cell or donor lymphocyte infusion donor (not recorded which). It is not recorded whose cells these are; they may come from a transplant donor. The CDR3 runs from the conserved cysteine through the conserved F or W. Where a row states a size, it is once, few, many or the class of an expanded clone; other rows omit it.

v_call clone_size cdr3_aa
TRBV11-1 many CASSIGGPGETQYF
TRBV21-1 few CASSKERAPEYQETQYF
TRBV7-2 many CASRPSGNPYNEQFF
TRBV18 many CASSLEDYGYTF
TRBV28 NA CASSSGTQQETQYF
TRBV4-2 NA CASSQLQLGGMSEKLFF
TRBV7-2 many CASSPQYRETQYF
TRBV7-3 many CASSLSPTRGDEAFF
TRBV19 few CASKRGTDPDTQYF
TRBV6-1 many CASTTTGGIGEAFF
TRBV6-1 many CASTPLGLGTKNIQYF
TRBV7-3 many CASSLARNTEAFF
TRBV5-1 medium-sized CASSLGGTYEQYF
TRBV27 NA CASSSGPNGGYGYTF
TRBV11-3 NA CASSPFDSYEQYF
TRBV4-2 many CASSPRGVGLVGATTEAFF
TRBV3-1 NA CASSRYTGTGLGYTF
TRBV7-9 many CASSLQGFYTEAFF
TRBV20-1 many CSARNGGSLSNQPQHF
TRBV11-2 few CASSSWWLAGDGEQYF
TRBV18 many CASSRAAQTYEQYF
TRBV12-3/TRBV12-4 many CASRTTGVEKLFF
TRBV19 NA CASSQKGPRDAANGKLFF
TRBV4-2 NA CASSQAWEGSDEQFF
TRBV7-2 many CASSPSGARNSPLHF
TRBV2 many CASSEVSGVGETQYF